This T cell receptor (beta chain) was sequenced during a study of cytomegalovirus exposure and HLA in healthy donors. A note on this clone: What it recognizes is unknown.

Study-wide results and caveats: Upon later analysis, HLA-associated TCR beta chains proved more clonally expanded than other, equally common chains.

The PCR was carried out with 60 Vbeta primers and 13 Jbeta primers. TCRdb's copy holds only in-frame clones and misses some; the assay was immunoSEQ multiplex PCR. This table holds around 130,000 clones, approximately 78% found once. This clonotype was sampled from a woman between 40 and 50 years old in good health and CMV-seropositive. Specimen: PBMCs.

CDR3 sequence reads: CASSQDGTFSYNEQFF. Written as DNA, the CDR3 is TGCGCCAGCAGCCAAGATGGGACATTCAGTTACAATGAGCAGTTCTTC. The chain joins TRBV4-3 to TRBJ2-1, with D possibly TRBD1 on 6 matching bases. Germline CDR1 reads LGHNA; CDR2 reads YSLEER. The V end was cut by 0 bases, the J end by 4 bases, with 13 bases between. The CDR3 has 16 residues.